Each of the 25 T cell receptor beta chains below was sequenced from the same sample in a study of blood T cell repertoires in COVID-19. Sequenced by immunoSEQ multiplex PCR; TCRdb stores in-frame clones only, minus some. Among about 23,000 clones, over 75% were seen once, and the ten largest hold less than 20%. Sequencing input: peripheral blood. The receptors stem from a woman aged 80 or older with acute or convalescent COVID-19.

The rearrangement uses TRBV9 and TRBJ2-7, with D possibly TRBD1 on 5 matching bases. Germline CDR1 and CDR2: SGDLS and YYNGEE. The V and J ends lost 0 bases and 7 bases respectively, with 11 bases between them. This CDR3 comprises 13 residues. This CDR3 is CASSVGRVEEQYF. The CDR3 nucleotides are TGTGCCAGCAGCGTAGGCAGGGTGGAAGAGCAGTACTTC.

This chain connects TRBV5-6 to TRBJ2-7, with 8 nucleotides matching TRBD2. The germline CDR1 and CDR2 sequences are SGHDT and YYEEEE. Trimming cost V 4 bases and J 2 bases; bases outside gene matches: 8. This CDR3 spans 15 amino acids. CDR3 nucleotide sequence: TGTGCCAGCAGCAGCGGGACTAGTCTAACCTACGAGCAGTACTTC. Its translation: CASSSGTSLTYEQYF. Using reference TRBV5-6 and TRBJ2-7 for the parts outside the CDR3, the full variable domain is DAGVTQSPTHLIKTRGQQVTLRCSPKSGHDTVSWYQQALGQGPQFIFQYYEEEERQRGNFPDRFSGHQFPNYSSELNVNALLLGDSALYLCASSSGTSLTYEQYFGPGTRLTVT.

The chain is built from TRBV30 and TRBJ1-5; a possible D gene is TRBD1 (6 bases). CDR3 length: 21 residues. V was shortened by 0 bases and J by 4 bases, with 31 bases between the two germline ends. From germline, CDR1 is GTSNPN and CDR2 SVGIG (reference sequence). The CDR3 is CAWSVHFWTADSTMGNQPQHF. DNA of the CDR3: TGTGCCTGGAGTGTACATTTCTGGACAGCCGACTCGACGATGGGAAATCAGCCCCAGCATTTT.

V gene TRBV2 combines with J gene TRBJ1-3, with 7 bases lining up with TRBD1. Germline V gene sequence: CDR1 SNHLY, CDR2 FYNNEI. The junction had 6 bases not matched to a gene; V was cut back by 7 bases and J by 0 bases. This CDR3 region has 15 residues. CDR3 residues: CASNGGTASGNTIYF. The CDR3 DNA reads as TGTGCCAGCAACGGAGGGACAGCCTCTGGAAACACCATATATTTT.

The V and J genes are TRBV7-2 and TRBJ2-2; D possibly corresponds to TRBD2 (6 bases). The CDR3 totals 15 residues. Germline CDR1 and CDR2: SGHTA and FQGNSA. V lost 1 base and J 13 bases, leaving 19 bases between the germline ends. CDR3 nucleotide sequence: TGTGCCAGCAGCTTAGAGAGGTGGCGGGGCTCAAGGCTGTTTTTT. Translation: CASSLERWRGSRLFF.

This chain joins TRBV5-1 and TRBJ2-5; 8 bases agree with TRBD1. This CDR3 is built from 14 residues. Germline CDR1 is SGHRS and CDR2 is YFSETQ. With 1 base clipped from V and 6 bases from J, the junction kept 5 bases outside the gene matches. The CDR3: CASSLSPGGKTQYF. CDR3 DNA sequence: TGCGCCAGCAGCTTGAGTCCAGGGGGCAAGACCCAGTACTTC.

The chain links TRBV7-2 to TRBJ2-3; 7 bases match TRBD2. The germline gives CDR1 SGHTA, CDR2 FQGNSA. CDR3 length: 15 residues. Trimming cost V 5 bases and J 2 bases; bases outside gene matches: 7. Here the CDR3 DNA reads TGTGCCAGCAGCCGGGGGGACTCATACACAGATACGCAGTATTTT. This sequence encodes CASSRGDSYTDTQYF.

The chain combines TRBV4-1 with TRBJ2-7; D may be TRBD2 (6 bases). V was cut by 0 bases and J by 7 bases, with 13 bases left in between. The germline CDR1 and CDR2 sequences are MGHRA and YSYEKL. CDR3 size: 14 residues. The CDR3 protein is CASSQDPGTVEQYF. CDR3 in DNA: TGCGCCAGCAGCCAAGATCCCGGGACTGTTGAGCAGTACTTC.

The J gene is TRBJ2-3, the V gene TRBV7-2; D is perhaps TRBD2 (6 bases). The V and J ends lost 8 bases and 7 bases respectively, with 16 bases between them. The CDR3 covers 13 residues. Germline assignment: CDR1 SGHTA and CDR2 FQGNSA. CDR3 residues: CASWRAGTNTQYF. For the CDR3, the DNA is TGTGCCAGCTGGAGGGCAGGAACTAATACGCAGTATTTT. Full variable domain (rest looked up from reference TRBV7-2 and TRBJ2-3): GAGVSQSPSNKVTEKGKDVELRCDPISGHTALYWYRQSLGQGLEFLIYFQGNSAPDKSGLPSDRFSAERTGGSVSTLTIQRTQQEDSAVYLCASWRAGTNTQYFGPGTRLTVL.

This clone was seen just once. The CDR3: CASSLTSFPGTPGYTF. CDR3 nucleotides: TGTGCCAGCAGCTTAACGTCGTTTCCAGGGACTCCGGGCTACACCTTC. The chain couples TRBV7-2 to TRBJ1-2; possible D gene TRBD1, 5 bases. The CDR3 loop spans 16 amino acids. Germline loops: CDR1 SGHTA, CDR2 FQGNSA. The V end was cut by 2 bases, the J end by 8 bases, with 21 bases between. The variable domain in full, with the rest retrieved from reference TRBV7-2 and TRBJ1-2, is GAGVSQSPSNKVTEKGKDVELRCDPISGHTALYWYRQSLGQGLEFLIYFQGNSAPDKSGLPSDRFSAERTGGSVSTLTIQRTQQEDSAVYLCASSLTSFPGTPGYTFGSGTRLTVV.

CDR3 protein: CASSLGGTGIYEQYF. The DNA for the CDR3 is TGCGCCAGCAGCTTGGGCGGGACAGGGATATACGAGCAGTACTTC. The rearrangement joins TRBV5-1 to TRBJ2-7; the match to TRBD1 covers 9 bases. J gave up 4 bases and V 0 bases, and 5 bases lay outside the gene matches. In germline, CDR1 is SGHRS, CDR2 YFSETQ. The CDR3 runs 15 residues.

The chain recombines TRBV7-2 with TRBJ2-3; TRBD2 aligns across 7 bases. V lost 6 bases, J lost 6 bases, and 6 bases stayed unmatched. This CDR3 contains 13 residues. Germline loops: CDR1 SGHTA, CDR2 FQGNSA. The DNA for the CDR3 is TGTGCCAGCAGTCAAACGCGGGGGGATACGCAGTATTTT. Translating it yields CASSQTRGDTQYF.

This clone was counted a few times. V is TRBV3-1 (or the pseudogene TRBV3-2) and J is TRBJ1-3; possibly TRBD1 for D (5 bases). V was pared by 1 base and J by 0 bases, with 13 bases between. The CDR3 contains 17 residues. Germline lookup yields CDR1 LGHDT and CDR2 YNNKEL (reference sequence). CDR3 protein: CASSQGVGGFSGNTIYF. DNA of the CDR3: TGTGCCAGCAGCCAAGGGGTTGGGGGGTTCTCTGGAAACACCATATATTTT.

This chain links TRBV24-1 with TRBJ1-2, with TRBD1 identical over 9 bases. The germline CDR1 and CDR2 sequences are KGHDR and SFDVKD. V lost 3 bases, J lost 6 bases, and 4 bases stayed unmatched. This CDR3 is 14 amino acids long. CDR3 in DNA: TGTGCCACCAGTGATGGGACAGGGACCCATGGCTACACCTTC. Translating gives CATSDGTGTHGYTF.

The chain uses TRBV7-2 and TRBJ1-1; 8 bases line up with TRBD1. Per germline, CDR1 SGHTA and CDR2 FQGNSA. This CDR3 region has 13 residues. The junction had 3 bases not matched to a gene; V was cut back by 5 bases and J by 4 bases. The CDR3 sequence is CASSVQGVTEAFF. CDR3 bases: TGTGCCAGCAGCGTACAGGGGGTCACTGAAGCTTTCTTT.

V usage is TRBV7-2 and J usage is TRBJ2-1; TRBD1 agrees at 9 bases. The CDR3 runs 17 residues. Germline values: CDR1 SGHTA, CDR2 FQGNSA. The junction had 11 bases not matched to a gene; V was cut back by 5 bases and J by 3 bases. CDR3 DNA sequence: TGTGCCAGCAGCCGTCAAACCGGGACAGGGAACTACAATGAGCAGTTCTTC. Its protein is CASSRQTGTGNYNEQFF.

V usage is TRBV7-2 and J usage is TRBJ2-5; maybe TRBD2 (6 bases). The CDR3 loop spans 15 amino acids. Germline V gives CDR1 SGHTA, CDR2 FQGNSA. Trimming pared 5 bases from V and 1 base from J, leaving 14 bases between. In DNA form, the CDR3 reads TGTGCCAGCAGCCTGGAGGCGGGGCGCCAAGAGACCCAGTACTTC. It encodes CASSLEAGRQETQYF.

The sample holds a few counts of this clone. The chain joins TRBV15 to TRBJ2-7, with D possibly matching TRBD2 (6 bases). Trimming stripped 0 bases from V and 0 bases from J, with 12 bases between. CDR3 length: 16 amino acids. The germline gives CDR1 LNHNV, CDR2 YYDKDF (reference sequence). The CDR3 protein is CATSRDQGGSSYEQYF. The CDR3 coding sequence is TGTGCCACCAGCAGAGATCAAGGAGGGAGCTCCTACGAGCAGTACTTC.

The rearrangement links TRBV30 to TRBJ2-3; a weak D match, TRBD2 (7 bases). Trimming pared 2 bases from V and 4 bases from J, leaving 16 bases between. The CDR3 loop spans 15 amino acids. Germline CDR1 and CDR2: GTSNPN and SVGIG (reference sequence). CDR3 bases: TGTGCCTGGAGTCGGGGAGGGGGTGCTCCAGATACGCAGTATTTT. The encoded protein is CAWSRGGGAPDTQYF.

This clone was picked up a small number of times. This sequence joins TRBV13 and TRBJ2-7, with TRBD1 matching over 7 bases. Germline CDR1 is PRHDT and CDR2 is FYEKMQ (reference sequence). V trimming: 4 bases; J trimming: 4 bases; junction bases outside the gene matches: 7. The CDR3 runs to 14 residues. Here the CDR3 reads CASSSGTAIYEQYF. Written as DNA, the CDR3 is TGTGCCAGCAGCTCCGGGACAGCGATTTACGAGCAGTACTTC.

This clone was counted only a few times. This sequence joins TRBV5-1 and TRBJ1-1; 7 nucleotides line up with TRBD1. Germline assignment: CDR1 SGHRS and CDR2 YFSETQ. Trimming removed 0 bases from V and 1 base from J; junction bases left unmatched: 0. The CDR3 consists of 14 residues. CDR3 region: CASSLEGANTEAFF. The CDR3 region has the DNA TGCGCCAGCAGCTTGGAGGGGGCGAACACTGAAGCTTTCTTT.

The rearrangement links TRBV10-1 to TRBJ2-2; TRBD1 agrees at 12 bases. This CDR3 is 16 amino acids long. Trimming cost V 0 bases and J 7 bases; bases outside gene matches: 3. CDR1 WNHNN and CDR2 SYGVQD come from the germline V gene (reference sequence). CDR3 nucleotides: TGCGCCAGCAGTGAGTCCGGGACAGGGGGCTTCGGGGAGCTGTTTTTT. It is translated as CASSESGTGGFGELFF.

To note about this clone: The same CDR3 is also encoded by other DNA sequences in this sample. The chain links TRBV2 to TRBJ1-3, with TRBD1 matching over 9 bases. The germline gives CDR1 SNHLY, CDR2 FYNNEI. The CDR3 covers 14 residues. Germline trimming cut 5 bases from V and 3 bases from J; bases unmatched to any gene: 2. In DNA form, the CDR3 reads TGTGCCAGCAGTCCGGACAGGGGTGGAAACACCATATATTTT. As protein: CASSPDRGGNTIYF.

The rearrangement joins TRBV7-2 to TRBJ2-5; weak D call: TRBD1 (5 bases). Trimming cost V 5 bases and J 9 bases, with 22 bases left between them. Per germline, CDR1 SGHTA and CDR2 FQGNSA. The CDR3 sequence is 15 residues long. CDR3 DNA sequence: TGTGCCAGCAGCCTTGACGGTGGGGCGCAGGAGTCCCAGTACTTC. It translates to CASSLDGGAQESQYF.

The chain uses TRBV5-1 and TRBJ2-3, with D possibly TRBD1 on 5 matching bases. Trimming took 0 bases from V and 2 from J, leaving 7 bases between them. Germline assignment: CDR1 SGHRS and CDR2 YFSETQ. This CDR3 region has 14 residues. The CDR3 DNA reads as TGCGCCAGCAGCTTGGGACAGCTCACAGATACGCAGTATTTT. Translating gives CASSLGQLTDTQYF.